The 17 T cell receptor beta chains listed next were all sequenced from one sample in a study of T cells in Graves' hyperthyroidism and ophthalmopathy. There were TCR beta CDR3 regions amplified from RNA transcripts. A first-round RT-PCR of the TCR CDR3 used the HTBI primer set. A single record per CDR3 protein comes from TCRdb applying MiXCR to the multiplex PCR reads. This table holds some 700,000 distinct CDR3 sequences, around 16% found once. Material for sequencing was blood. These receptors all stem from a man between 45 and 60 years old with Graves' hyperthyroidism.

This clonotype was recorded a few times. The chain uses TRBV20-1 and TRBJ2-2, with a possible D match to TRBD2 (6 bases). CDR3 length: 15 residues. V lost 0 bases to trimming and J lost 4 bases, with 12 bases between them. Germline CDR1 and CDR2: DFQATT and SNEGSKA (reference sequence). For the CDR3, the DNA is TGCAGTGCTAGAGACCCGGGACTCCCCACCGGGGAGCTGTTTTTT. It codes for CSARDPGLPTGELFF.

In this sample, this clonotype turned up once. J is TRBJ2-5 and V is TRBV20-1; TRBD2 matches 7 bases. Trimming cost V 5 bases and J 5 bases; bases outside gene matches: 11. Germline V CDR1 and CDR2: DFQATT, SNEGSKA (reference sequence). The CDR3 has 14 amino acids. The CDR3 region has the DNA TGCAGTGCTTTTAGCGGGTCCGGAAGGGAGACCCAGTACTTC. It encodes CSAFSGSGRETQYF.

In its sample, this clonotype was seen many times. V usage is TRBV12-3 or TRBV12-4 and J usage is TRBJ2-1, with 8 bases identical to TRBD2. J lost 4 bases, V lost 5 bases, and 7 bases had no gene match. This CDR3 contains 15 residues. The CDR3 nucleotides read TGTGCCAGCAGTCCCCCGGGACTAGAGTACAATGAGCAGTTCTTC. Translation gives CASSPPGLEYNEQFF.

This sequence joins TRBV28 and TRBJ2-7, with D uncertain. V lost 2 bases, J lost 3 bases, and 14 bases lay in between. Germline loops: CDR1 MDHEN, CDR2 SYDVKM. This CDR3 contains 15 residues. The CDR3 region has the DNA TGTGCCAGCAGTTTAAGGCGCTTGCTTCTCTACGAGCAGTACTTC. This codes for CASSLRRLLLYEQYF. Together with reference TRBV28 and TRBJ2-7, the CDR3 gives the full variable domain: DVKVTQSSRYLVKRTGEKVFLECVQDMDHENMFWYRQDPGLGLRLIYFSYDVKMKEKGDIPEGYSVSREKKERFSLILESASTNQTSMYLCASSLRRLLLYEQYFGPGTRLTVT.

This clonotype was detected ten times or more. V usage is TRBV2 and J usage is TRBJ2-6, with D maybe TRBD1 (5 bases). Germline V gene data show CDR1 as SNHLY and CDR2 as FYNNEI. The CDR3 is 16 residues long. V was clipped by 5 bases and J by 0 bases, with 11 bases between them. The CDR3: CASSPDSSSGANVLTF. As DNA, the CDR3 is TGTGCCAGCAGTCCTGACAGTAGCTCTGGGGCCAACGTCCTGACTTTC. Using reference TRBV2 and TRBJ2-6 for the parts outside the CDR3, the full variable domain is EPEVTQTPSHQVTQMGQEVILRCVPISNHLYFYWYRQILGQKVEFLVSFYNNEISEKSEIFDDQFSVERPDGSNFTLKIRSTKLEDSAMYFCASSPDSSSGANVLTFGAGSRLTVL.

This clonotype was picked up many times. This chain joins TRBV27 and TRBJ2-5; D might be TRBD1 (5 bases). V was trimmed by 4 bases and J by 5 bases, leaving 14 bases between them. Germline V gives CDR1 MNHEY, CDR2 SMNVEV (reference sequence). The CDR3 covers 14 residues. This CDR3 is CASSSTPSGETQYF. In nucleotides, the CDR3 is TGTGCCAGCAGTTCGACCCCGTCAGGGGAGACCCAGTACTTC.

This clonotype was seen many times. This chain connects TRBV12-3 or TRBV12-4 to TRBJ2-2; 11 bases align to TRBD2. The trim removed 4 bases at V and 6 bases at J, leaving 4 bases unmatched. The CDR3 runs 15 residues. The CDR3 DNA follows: TGTGCCAGCAGTTGGAGTAGCGGGAGGGCCGGGGAGCTGTTTTTT. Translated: CASSWSSGRAGELFF.

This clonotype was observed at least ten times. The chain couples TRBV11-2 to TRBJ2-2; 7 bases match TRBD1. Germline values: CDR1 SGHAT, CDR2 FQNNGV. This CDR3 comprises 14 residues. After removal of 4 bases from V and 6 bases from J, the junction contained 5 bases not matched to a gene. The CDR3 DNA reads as TGTGCCAGCAGCTACCTGCAGGGGGCCGGGGAGCTGTTTTTT. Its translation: CASSYLQGAGELFF.

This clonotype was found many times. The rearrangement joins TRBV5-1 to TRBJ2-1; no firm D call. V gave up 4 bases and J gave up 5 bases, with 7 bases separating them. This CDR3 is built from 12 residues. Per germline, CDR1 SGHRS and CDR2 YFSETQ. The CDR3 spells CASSATNNEQFF. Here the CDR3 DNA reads TGCGCCAGCAGCGCCACAAACAATGAGCAGTTCTTC.

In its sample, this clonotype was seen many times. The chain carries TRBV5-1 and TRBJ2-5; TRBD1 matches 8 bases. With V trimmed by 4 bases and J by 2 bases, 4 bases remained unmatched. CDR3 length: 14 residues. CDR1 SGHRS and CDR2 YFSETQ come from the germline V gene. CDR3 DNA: TGCGCCAGCAGCGGACAGGGTTGGCAAGAGACCCAGTACTTC. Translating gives CASSGQGWQETQYF.

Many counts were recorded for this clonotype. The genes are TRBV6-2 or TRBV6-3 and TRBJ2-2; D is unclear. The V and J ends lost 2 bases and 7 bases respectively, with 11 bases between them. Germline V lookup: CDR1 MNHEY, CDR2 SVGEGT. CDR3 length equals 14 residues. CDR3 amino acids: CASSYRPGGGELFF. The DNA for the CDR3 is TGTGCCAGCAGTTACCGGCCCGGCGGCGGGGAGCTGTTTTTT.

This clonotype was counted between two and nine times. This CDR3 reads CASSYGQGKTEAFF. CDR3 in DNA: TGTGCCAGCAGTTACGGACAGGGAAAAACTGAAGCTTTCTTT. The rearrangement links TRBV6-5 to TRBJ1-1; TRBD1 matches 8 bases. Germline values: CDR1 MNHEY, CDR2 SVGAGI. Germline trimming cut 2 bases from V and 5 bases from J; bases unmatched to any gene: 4. The CDR3 is made up of 14 amino acids.

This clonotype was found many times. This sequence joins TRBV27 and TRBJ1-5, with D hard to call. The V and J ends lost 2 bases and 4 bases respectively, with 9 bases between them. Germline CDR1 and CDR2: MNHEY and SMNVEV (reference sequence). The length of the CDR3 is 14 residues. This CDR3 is CASSLSGLNQPQHF. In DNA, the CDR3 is TGTGCCAGCAGTTTAAGTGGACTGAATCAGCCCCAGCATTTT.

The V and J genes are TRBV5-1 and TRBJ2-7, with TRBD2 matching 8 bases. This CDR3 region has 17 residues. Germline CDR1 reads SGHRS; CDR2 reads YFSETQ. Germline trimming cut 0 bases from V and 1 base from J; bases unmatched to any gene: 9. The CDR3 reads CASSLDGAGGPSYEQYF. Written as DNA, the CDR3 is TGCGCCAGCAGCTTGGACGGCGCGGGAGGTCCTTCCTACGAGCAGTACTTC.

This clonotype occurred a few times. CDR3 nucleotide sequence: TGTGCCGGACAGGGAAGTTCTCGCACAGATACGCAGTATTTT. It translates to CAGQGSSRTDTQYF. The gene calls are TRBV6-2 or TRBV6-3 and TRBJ2-3, with 8 bases matching TRBD1. The germline gives CDR1 MNHEY, CDR2 SVGEGT. The CDR3 totals 14 residues. V was pared by 11 bases and J by 1 base, with 8 bases of the junction left unmatched.

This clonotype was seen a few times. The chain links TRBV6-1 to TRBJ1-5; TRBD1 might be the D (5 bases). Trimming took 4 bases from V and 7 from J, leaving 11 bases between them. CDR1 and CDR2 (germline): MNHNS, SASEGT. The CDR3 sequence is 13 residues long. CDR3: CASSGQTEQPQHF. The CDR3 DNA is TGTGCCAGCAGTGGACAGACAGAACAGCCCCAGCATTTT.

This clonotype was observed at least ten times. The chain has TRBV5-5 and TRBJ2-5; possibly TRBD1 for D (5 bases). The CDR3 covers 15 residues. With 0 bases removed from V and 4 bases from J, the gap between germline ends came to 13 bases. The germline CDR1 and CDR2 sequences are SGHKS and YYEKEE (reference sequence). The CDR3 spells CASSLEAGILETQYF. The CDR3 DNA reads TGTGCCAGCAGCTTGGAAGCAGGGATACTAGAGACCCAGTACTTC.